The sequence of this T cell receptor beta chain was determined in a study of cytomegalovirus exposure and HLA in healthy donors. As for the study in general: An early release of data contained about 85 million unique TCRs, which came from HLA-typed donors. Whole-study findings and limits: In vitro checks showed that a few CMV-associated chains really do target CMV antigens. Association of a missense DCLRE1C variant with TCR beta V- and J-gene trimming was reported in a later analysis. A later analysis reportedly identified an Asian-associated ancestry cluster as carrying fewer N-insertions than the approximately 620-donor mean.

In germline, CDR1 is SGHDT, CDR2 YYEEEE. This CDR3 is built from 14 residues. This clone was picked up one time. The antigen remains undetermined. With 60 Vbeta and 13 Jbeta primers, the PCR was carried out. Profiled with immunoSEQ multiplex PCR; TCRdb holds only in-frame clones, not every one. The table shows 200,000 to 250,000 clones, with approximately 78% occurring only once. The receptor was isolated from a male donor in good health and CMV-seronegative. Sequencing was carried out using PBMCs. The V gene is TRBV5-6, the J gene TRBJ2-5; 8 nucleotides match TRBD2. Near its end, the DNA agrees better with TRBJ2-7, so the J call may be wrong. CDR3 DNA sequence: TGTGCCAGCAGCGAGGGACTAGAAGGCCACGAGCAGTACTTC. Translation: CASSEGLEGHEQYF.